A single sample is the source of the 11 T cell receptor beta chains below, sequenced in a study of shared clonotypes between healthy human individuals. The data were produced by immunoSEQ multiplex PCR, yet TCRdb's version contains in-frame clones alone and is incomplete. The sample has roughly 640,000 clones, more than 95% seen once; the top ten hold roughly 0.055%. Sequenced material: naive CD4+ T cells sorted from blood. Subset given: CD45RA+ positively selected. The receptor source for this set is a woman younger than 45 in good health.

The genes are TRBV10-3 and TRBJ2-2; 13 nucleotides match TRBD2. In germline, CDR1 is ENHRY, CDR2 SYGVKD. The CDR3 has 16 residues. V shed 4 bases and J 6 bases; nucleotides not matched to a gene: 5. The chain's CDR3 is CAISGTSGSLPGELFF. As DNA, the CDR3 is TGTGCCATCAGTGGGACTAGCGGGAGTTTGCCCGGGGAGCTGTTTTTT.

The CDR3 loop is CASREAGALALHF. The CDR3 coding sequence is TGTGCCAGCAGGGAGGCAGGGGCCCTCGCCCTCCACTTT. This chain uses TRBV6-1 with TRBJ1-6; possibly TRBD1 for D (6 bases). The CDR3 is 13 amino acids. The ends were cut back, 6 bases at V and 14 bases at J, with 17 bases in the middle. CDR1 is MNHNS, CDR2 SASEGT, per germline.

This clone was detected only once. This chain connects TRBV5-1 to TRBJ2-3; 14 bases fit TRBD2. Germline V gene lookup returns CDR1 SGHRS and CDR2 YFSETQ. The trim removed 4 bases at V and 3 bases at J, leaving 13 bases unmatched. The CDR3 length is 19 residues. In nucleotides, the CDR3 is TGCGCCAGCAGCCCGGGTTGGCCGGGACTAGCGGGAGTGACAGATACGCAGTATTTT. Residues: CASSPGWPGLAGVTDTQYF.

The rearrangement joins TRBV5-1 to TRBJ1-1; D uncertain. Trimming removed 2 bases at V and 0 bases at J, with 11 bases between. Germline CDR1 reads SGHRS; CDR2 reads YFSETQ. This CDR3 has 15 residues. DNA for the CDR3: TGCGCCAGCAGCTTAAATTACGAGATGAACACTGAAGCTTTCTTT. It yields the protein CASSLNYEMNTEAFF.

V is TRBV5-8 and J is TRBJ1-1; D gene unclear. CDR1 and CDR2 from the germline V gene are SGHTS and YDEGEE. This CDR3 has 16 residues. Trimming removed 0 bases at V and 5 bases at J, with 17 bases between. The CDR3 protein is CASSLGSLQLITEAFF. As DNA, the CDR3 is TGTGCCAGCAGCTTGGGGTCTCTTCAGTTAATAACTGAAGCTTTCTTT.

This clone was observed a single time. The gene calls are TRBV7-9 and TRBJ2-2; possibly TRBD1 or TRBD2 for D (7 bases each). Germline V lookup: CDR1 SEHNR, CDR2 FQNEAQ (reference sequence). Trimming stripped 6 bases from V and 5 bases from J, with 13 bases between. CDR3 length equals 14 residues. The CDR3 sequence is CASRIRGGTGELFF. The CDR3 DNA follows: TGTGCCAGCAGGATCAGGGGGGGAACCGGGGAGCTGTTTTTT.

The chain has TRBV27 and TRBJ1-2; D ambiguous. CDR3 length: 12 residues. Germline loops: CDR1 MNHEY, CDR2 SMNVEV (reference sequence). The V end was cut by 8 bases, the J end by 7 bases, with 14 bases between. CDR3 bases: TGTGCCAGCCGGACCGGTGTCGGTGGCTACACCTTC. It translates to CASRTGVGGYTF.

The chain has TRBV19 and TRBJ1-5; possible D gene TRBD1, 5 bases. The V end lost 6 bases, the J end lost 0 bases, and 15 bases lay between the germline ends. The CDR3 contains 16 residues. Germline V CDR1 and CDR2: LNHDA, SQIVND (reference sequence). CDR3 sequence (DNA): TGTGCCAGTAGCTTAACTCAGGGTGTTAGCAATCAGCCCCAGCATTTT. It encodes CASSLTQGVSNQPQHF.

The chain has TRBV2 and TRBJ2-7, with TRBD2 matching over 10 bases. CDR3 length: 14 residues. Per the germline V gene, CDR1 is SNHLY and CDR2 is FYNNEI. Germline trimming cut 6 bases from V and 2 bases from J; bases unmatched to any gene: 4. The CDR3 DNA follows: TGTGCCAGCAGGCTAGCGGGAGAACCCTACGAGCAGTACTTC. It codes for CASRLAGEPYEQYF.

The rearrangement joins TRBV10-2 to TRBJ1-3, with 7 bases identical to TRBD1. V trimming: 8 bases; J trimming: 4 bases; junction bases outside the gene matches: 8. The length of the CDR3 is 14 residues. The germline CDR1 and CDR2 sequences are WSHSY and SAAADI. The DNA for the CDR3 is TGCGCCAGCCGAACAGGGGTAAAGGGAAACACCATATATTTT. The encoded protein is CASRTGVKGNTIYF.

This chain uses TRBV5-1 with TRBJ1-2, with D tentatively TRBD1 (5 bases). The CDR3 is 14 amino acids. The V end lost 2 bases, the J end lost 1 base, and 9 bases lay between the germline ends. From germline, CDR1 is SGHRS and CDR2 YFSETQ. CDR3 protein: CASSFQGINYGYTF. CDR3 bases: TGCGCCAGCAGCTTCCAGGGCATTAACTATGGCTACACCTTC.